These 26 T cell receptor beta chains were all obtained from the same sample, sequenced in a study of cytomegalovirus exposure and HLA in healthy donors. Vbeta (60) and Jbeta (13) primers were used in the PCR. Only in-frame clones appear in the TCRdb table, and some are missing; sequencing was by immunoSEQ multiplex PCR. Of fewer than 90,000 clones detected, roughly 78% appear once; the ten largest clones hold around 2.7%. The sequenced sample consisted of PBMCs. These receptors were collected from a male donor in good health and CMV-seropositive.

The rearrangement uses TRBV9 and TRBJ2-2, with 11 positions matching TRBD2. The CDR3 length is 20 residues. Germline CDR1 reads SGDLS; CDR2 reads YYNGEE. Losses at the gene ends were 3 bases for V and 6 bases for J; bases not matched to a gene: 19. CDR3 coding DNA: TGTGCCAGCAGCGACCGAGCGCCTAGCGGGAGGATGGTAGGCGCCGGGGAGCTGTTTTTT. Protein product: CASSDRAPSGRMVGAGELFF.

The V call is TRBV4-1, the J call TRBJ2-7; D is ambiguous. Germline V gene sequence: CDR1 MGHRA, CDR2 YSYEKL. The CDR3 spans 12 residues. The germline V and J ends were trimmed by 5 bases and 2 bases, with 7 bases remaining between them. The CDR3 DNA sequence: TGCGCCAGCAGCGAGCGACCCTACGAGCAGTACTTC. Encoded protein: CASSERPYEQYF.

This chain links TRBV5-6 with TRBJ2-5; TRBD2 agrees at 8 bases. Germline V gene lookup returns CDR1 SGHDT and CDR2 YYEEEE. The CDR3 is made up of 14 amino acids. J lost 5 bases, V lost 4 bases, and 7 bases had no gene match. CDR3 sequence (DNA): TGTGCCAGCAGCCGGGCGGGAGGTGGGGAGACCCAGTACTTC. It codes for CASSRAGGGETQYF.

This clone was detected once. The V gene is TRBV7-9, the J gene TRBJ2-1; 12 bases match TRBD2. The CDR3 covers 14 residues. The trim removed 1 base at V and 9 bases at J, leaving 1 base unmatched. Germline CDR1 SEHNR, CDR2 FQNEAQ (reference sequence). CDR3 sequence reads: CASSLVLAGGEQFF. The DNA of the CDR3 is TGTGCCAGCAGCTTAGTACTAGCGGGAGGTGAGCAGTTCTTC.

This chain connects TRBV5-4 to TRBJ2-3, with 9 bases identical to TRBD1. This CDR3 spans 17 amino acids. Germline V CDR1 and CDR2: SGHNT, YYREEE (reference sequence). V trimming: 3 bases; J trimming: 2 bases; junction bases outside the gene matches: 10. Here the CDR3 DNA reads TGTGCCAGCAGCTATCCTACCGGGACAGGGAACACAGATACGCAGTATTTT. As protein: CASSYPTGTGNTDTQYF.

V gene TRBV19 combines with J gene TRBJ2-1; 12 positions match TRBD1. V dropped 5 bases and J dropped 7; count of bases not matched to a gene: 9. This CDR3 contains 16 residues. CDR1 and CDR2 from the germline V gene are LNHDA and SQIVND (reference sequence). The CDR3 here is CASSHRDRGLKNEQFF. Written as DNA, the CDR3 is TGTGCCAGTAGTCACCGGGACAGGGGGCTGAAAAATGAGCAGTTCTTC. The full variable domain, with the rest looked up from reference TRBV19 and TRBJ2-1, is DGGITQSPKYLFRKEGQNVTLSCEQNLNHDAMYWYRQDPGQGLRLIYYSQIVNDFQKGDIAEGYSVSREKKESFPLTVTSAQKNPTAFYLCASSHRDRGLKNEQFFGPGTRLTVL.

V is TRBV11-2 and J is TRBJ1-2; D gene ambiguous. Trimming left V 3 bases short and J 7 bases short, with 12 bases between. The CDR3 loop spans 13 amino acids. Germline V gene sequence: CDR1 SGHAT, CDR2 FQNNGV. The chain's CDR3 is CASSFPTILGYTF. The DNA for the CDR3 is TGTGCCAGCAGCTTTCCGACAATTCTTGGCTACACCTTC.

This rearrangement joins TRBV28 to TRBJ1-3, with 10 nucleotides matching TRBD1. The CDR3 contains 14 residues. V was pared by 6 bases and J by 4 bases, with 3 bases of the junction left unmatched. CDR1 is MDHEN and CDR2 is SYDVKM in the germline V gene. The DNA for the CDR3 is TGTGCCAGCAGCTTGACAGGGGGCGGAAACACCATATATTTT. It specifies CASSLTGGGNTIYF.

The chain combines TRBV27 with TRBJ2-7; D is unresolved. The CDR3 is 12 amino acids. Germline loops: CDR1 MNHEY, CDR2 SMNVEV (reference sequence). V dropped 5 bases and J dropped 2 bases, with 7 bases sitting between them. For the CDR3, the DNA is TGTGCCAGCAGTCTAACCGCCTACGAGCAGTACTTC. This encodes CASSLTAYEQYF.

This clone appeared a few times. The rearrangement links TRBV4-1 to TRBJ1-3, with TRBD1 as a possible D gene (5 bases). This CDR3 region has 14 residues. The germline V and J ends were trimmed by 4 bases and 3 bases, with 10 bases remaining between them. Germline assignment: CDR1 MGHRA and CDR2 YSYEKL. DNA for the CDR3: TGCGCCAGCAGCCTTCAGGGTGGTGGAAACACCATATATTTT. The encoded protein is CASSLQGGGNTIYF.

V usage is TRBV29-1 and J usage is TRBJ2-1, with 8 bases fitting TRBD2. This CDR3 is built from 13 residues. V shed 7 bases, J shed 3 bases, and the junction held 5 bases outside the gene matches. Germline V CDR1 and CDR2: SQVTM, ANQGSEA. CDR3 protein: CSAGGGNYNEQFF. As DNA, the CDR3 is TGCAGCGCCGGGGGGGGAAACTACAATGAGCAGTTCTTC.

There are a few counts of this clone. V gene TRBV28 combines with J gene TRBJ2-5; 12 nucleotides agree with TRBD2. J gave up 1 base and V 0 bases, and 3 bases lay outside the gene matches. Germline V lookup: CDR1 MDHEN, CDR2 SYDVKM. There are 17 residues in the CDR3. This chain's CDR3 is CASSLWTSGSFQETQYF. CDR3 coding DNA: TGTGCCAGCAGTTTATGGACTAGCGGGAGCTTCCAAGAGACCCAGTACTTC. The full variable domain, its missing parts supplied by reference TRBV28 and TRBJ2-5, is DVKVTQSSRYLVKRTGEKVFLECVQDMDHENMFWYRQDPGLGLRLIYFSYDVKMKEKGDIPEGYSVSREKKERFSLILESASTNQTSMYLCASSLWTSGSFQETQYFGPGTRLLVL.

V usage is TRBV19 and J usage is TRBJ1-5; perhaps TRBD1 as D (5 bases). The CDR3 totals 16 residues. The germline V and J ends were trimmed by 3 bases and 3 bases, with 15 bases remaining between them. Looked up from germline, CDR1 is LNHDA and CDR2 is SQIVND (reference sequence). The CDR3 DNA reads TGTGCCAGTAGTATCTCCGGGACGGGACTCAATCAGCCCCAGCATTTT. Its protein product is CASSISGTGLNQPQHF. The variable domain in full, with the rest retrieved from reference TRBV19 and TRBJ1-5, is DGGITQSPKYLFRKEGQNVTLSCEQNLNHDAMYWYRQDPGQGLRLIYYSQIVNDFQKGDIAEGYSVSREKKESFPLTVTSAQKNPTAFYLCASSISGTGLNQPQHFGDGTRLSIL.

This chain links TRBV11-1 with TRBJ2-3, with D possibly TRBD2 on 5 matching bases. Per germline, CDR1 SGHAT and CDR2 FQDESV (reference sequence). The V gene lost 0 bases and the J gene lost 0 bases, with 7 bases spanning the gap. CDR3 length: 15 amino acids. The CDR3 loop is CASSLAAGSTDTQYF. CDR3 in DNA: TGTGCCAGCAGCTTAGCGGCGGGTAGCACAGATACGCAGTATTTT.

V usage is TRBV11-2 and J usage is TRBJ2-5; D gene unclear. This CDR3 is 14 amino acids long. V lost 9 bases to trimming and J lost 3 bases, with 17 bases between them. Germline V gene sequence: CDR1 SGHAT, CDR2 FQNNGV. CDR3: CASLGSEQKETQYF. DNA of the CDR3: TGTGCCAGTCTCGGGTCTGAGCAAAAAGAGACCCAGTACTTC.

Note on this clone: At one end the junction does not follow the germline gene, possibly because of a read error. The chain combines TRBV5-4 with TRBJ2-1, with 10 bases identical to TRBD2. Germline values: CDR1 SGHNT, CDR2 YYREEE (reference sequence). The CDR3 is 16 residues long. CDR3 nucleotide sequence: TGTGCCAGCAGCTTCCTTTCTAGCGGGAGCTACCATGAGCAGTTCTTC. Its translation: CASSFLSSGSYHEQFF.

This clone has a single count. The rearrangement joins TRBV9 to TRBJ2-3; 9 bases agree with TRBD1. CDR1 is SGDLS, CDR2 YYNGEE, per germline. Losses at the gene ends were 4 bases for V and 3 bases for J; bases not matched to a gene: 9. The CDR3 extends over 16 amino acids. CDR3 loop: CASSSRQGGGTDTQYF. The CDR3 nucleotides read TGTGCCAGCAGCTCCCGACAGGGGGGAGGGACAGATACGCAGTATTTT.

This clone showed up just once. V and J are TRBV28 and TRBJ2-1; D is perhaps TRBD1 (6 bases). V lost 2 bases and J 3 bases, leaving 11 bases between the germline ends. CDR1 and CDR2 from the germline V gene are MDHEN and SYDVKM. The CDR3 extends over 15 amino acids. CDR3 protein: CASSLPGTNYNEQFF. The DNA of the CDR3 is TGTGCCAGCAGTTTACCCGGGACAAACTACAATGAGCAGTTCTTC. The full variable domain, with the rest looked up from reference TRBV28 and TRBJ2-1, is DVKVTQSSRYLVKRTGEKVFLECVQDMDHENMFWYRQDPGLGLRLIYFSYDVKMKEKGDIPEGYSVSREKKERFSLILESASTNQTSMYLCASSLPGTNYNEQFFGPGTRLTVL.

J is TRBJ2-1 and V is TRBV29-1; TRBD2 agrees at 8 bases. V was clipped by 0 bases and J by 4 bases; unmatched bases: 8. Germline assignment: CDR1 SQVTM and CDR2 ANQGSEA. The CDR3 extends over 16 amino acids. The CDR3 bases are TGCAGCGTTGAAGATGTGCTAGCGGGCCTATACAATGAGCAGTTCTTC. Translating gives CSVEDVLAGLYNEQFF.

The chain uses TRBV7-9 and TRBJ2-1; TRBD2 might be the D (5 bases). The V and J ends lost 5 bases and 9 bases respectively, with 11 bases between them. This CDR3 spans 12 amino acids. Germline V gene sequence: CDR1 SEHNR, CDR2 FQNEAQ (reference sequence). For the CDR3, the DNA is TGTGCCAGCAGCAGAGACGAGGGTGAGCAGTTCTTC. As protein: CASSRDEGEQFF. Full variable domain (missing parts from reference TRBV7-9 and TRBJ2-1): DTGVSQNPRHKITKRGQNVTFRCDPISEHNRLYWYRQTLGQGPEFLTYFQNEAQLEKSRLLSDRFSAERPKGSFSTLEIQRTEQGDSAMYLCASSRDEGEQFFGPGTRLTVL.

The rearrangement uses TRBV2 and TRBJ2-3, with D possibly TRBD1 on 7 matching bases. CDR1 is SNHLY, CDR2 FYNNEI, per germline. This CDR3 has 15 amino acids. V lost 8 bases, J lost 5 bases, and 20 bases lay in between. CDR3 sequence (DNA): TGTGCCAGCTCTTGGAGGGGGCGATGGTTAGATACGCAGTATTTT. Residues: CASSWRGRWLDTQYF.

The V gene is TRBV28, the J gene TRBJ2-1; 8 bases fit TRBD2. With V trimmed by 4 bases and J by 5 bases, 7 bases remained unmatched. The CDR3 totals 15 residues. CDR1 is MDHEN, CDR2 SYDVKM, per germline. The CDR3 sequence is CASSSPAGGHNEQFF. In nucleotides, the CDR3 is TGTGCCAGCAGTTCGCCGGCGGGGGGACACAATGAGCAGTTCTTC.

As for this clone: A read error may be the cause here, since a much bigger clone is one base away. Other DNA sequences within the sample encode an identical CDR3. The rearrangement links TRBV5-1 to TRBJ1-1; tentative D call: TRBD1 (6 bases). V was clipped by 4 bases and J by 1 base, with 8 bases between them. The CDR3 totals 13 residues. Germline lookup yields CDR1 SGHRS and CDR2 YFSETQ. CDR3 nucleotides: TGCGCCAGCAGCCTGGACAGGAACACTGAAGCTTTCTTT. Its translation is CASSLDRNTEAFF.

This chain joins TRBV14 and TRBJ2-6; the match to TRBD1 covers 10 bases. Germline trimming cut 3 bases from V and 2 bases from J; bases unmatched to any gene: 7. This CDR3 spans 18 amino acids. Germline V gene sequence: CDR1 SGHDN, CDR2 FVKESK. The CDR3 loop is CASSQLGQGKAGANVLTF. The CDR3 DNA sequence: TGTGCCAGCAGCCAGTTGGGACAGGGGAAAGCTGGGGCCAACGTCCTGACTTTC.

V is TRBV20-1 and J is TRBJ1-5; D uncertain. Between the trimmed V and J ends, which lost 3 bases and 6 bases, there was a span of 6 bases. Germline V CDR1 and CDR2: DFQATT, SNEGSKA (reference sequence). This CDR3 has 11 amino acids. The CDR3 loop is CSASSGQPQHF. The DNA for the CDR3 is TGCAGTGCTAGCTCGGGTCAGCCCCAGCATTTT.

This clone appeared a single time. This chain joins TRBV30 and TRBJ1-3, with D perhaps matching TRBD1 (6 bases). This CDR3 has 15 amino acids. V was trimmed by 2 bases and J by 4 bases, leaving 15 bases between them. Germline V lookup: CDR1 GTSNPN, CDR2 SVGIG (reference sequence). The CDR3 spells CAWSSGTGKGNTIYF. DNA of the CDR3: TGTGCCTGGAGTAGCGGCACAGGGAAAGGAAACACCATATATTTT.